These T cell receptor beta chains were read from a single sample in a study of T cell responses to AZD1222 COVID-19 vaccine. Method: immunoSEQ multiplex PCR; TCRdb's copy keeps in-frame clones and lacks some. The profile covers about 120,000 clones, with 88% appearing a single time and about 3.3% taken by the ten largest. Sequencing used peripheral blood, obtained 28 days after the second AZD1222 dose. Receptor source: an adult who received the AZD1222 COVID-19 vaccine. Each CDR3 is given with its conserved first and last residue. D genes are given only for firm matches. Where a row states a size, it is once, few, many or the class of an expanded clone; other rows omit it.

j_call v_call clone_size d_call cdr3_aa cdr3_nt
TRBJ1-1 TRBV3-1/TRBV3-2 - TRBD1 CASSQEGGWDRGFTFF TGTGCCAGCAGCCAAGAGGGGGGCTGGGACAGGGGGTTTACTTTCTTT
TRBJ2-5 TRBV7-2 - - CASSHRGEAETQYF TGTGCCAGCAGCCACCGGGGTGAGGCGGAGACCCAGTACTTC
TRBJ1-2 TRBV14 - TRBD1 CASSPLGQNYGYTF TGTGCCAGCAGCCCGTTGGGACAGAACTATGGCTACACCTTC
TRBJ1-6 TRBV12-1 - - CASSSFFHRDLGRYNSPLHF TGTGCCAGCAGCTCTTTTTTCCACCGGGACTTGGGGCGGTATAATTCACCCCTCCACTTT
TRBJ1-2 TRBV27 - - CASSWQKGYYGYTF TGTGCCAGCAGTTGGCAGAAAGGCTACTATGGCTACACCTTC
TRBJ2-1 TRBV10-1 - - CASTGKGRSNEQFF TGCGCCAGCACTGGGAAGGGAAGAAGCAATGAGCAGTTCTTC
TRBJ1-3 TRBV28 - - CASSLSGGGTIYF TGTGCCAGCAGTTTATCGGGGGGCGGCACCATATATTTT
TRBJ2-6 TRBV27 - - CASSFKGTYLSGANVLTF TGTGCCAGCAGTTTTAAAGGGACCTACCTATCTGGGGCCAACGTCCTGACTTTC
TRBJ1-2 TRBV9 - - CASSPHPDNVGGYTF TGTGCCAGCAGCCCCCACCCGGATAATGTGGGCGGCTACACCTTC
TRBJ1-1 TRBV5-1 - - CASSSRTGEAFF TGCGCCAGCAGCTCCAGGACGGGTGAAGCTTTCTTT
TRBJ1-1 TRBV7-9 few - CASREAEQNTEAFF TGTGCCAGCAGGGAGGCCGAGCAGAACACTGAAGCTTTCTTT
TRBJ2-3 TRBV10-3 - TRBD2 CAISVTSGDTDTQYF TGTGCCATCAGTGTGACTAGCGGGGACACAGATACGCAGTATTTT
TRBJ1-2 TRBV19 - - CASSIIRGRDGYTF TGTGCCAGTAGTATCATAAGGGGCCGTGATGGCTACACCTTC
TRBJ1-2 TRBV7-9 - - CASSLLRGGAANYGYTF TGTGCCAGCAGCTTGTTACGAGGTGGGGCAGCTAACTATGGCTACACCTTC
TRBJ2-3 TRBV6-5 - - CASMGSRGTDTQYF TGTGCCAGCATGGGTTCCCGCGGCACAGATACGCAGTATTTT
TRBJ1-2 TRBV19 once TRBD1 CASSPMTGYLYGYTF TGTGCCAGTAGCCCGATGACAGGGTATCTCTATGGCTACACCTTC
TRBJ2-5 TRBV19 - - CASTLGGTPNSGETQYF TGTGCCAGTACCCTGGGGGGGACACCCAACTCGGGGGAGACCCAGTACTTC
TRBJ2-1 TRBV28 - TRBD2 CASIESGSYYNEQFF TGTGCCAGCATCGAGAGCGGGAGTTATTACAATGAGCAGTTCTTC
TRBJ1-1 TRBV7-2 - TRBD1 CASSRDRGNTEAFF TGTGCCAGCAGCCGGGACAGGGGTAACACTGAAGCTTTCTTT
TRBJ1-5 TRBV30 - - CAWSQDSTYSNQPQHF TGTGCCTGGAGTCAGGACAGCACATATAGCAATCAGCCCCAGCATTTT
TRBJ2-7 TRBV28 - - CASRPDSYEQYF TGTGCCAGCAGGCCTGACTCCTACGAGCAGTACTTC
TRBJ2-2 TRBV12-5 - TRBD2 CASGPLRGGDTGELFF TGTGCTAGTGGTCCCCTGCGGGGGGGCGACACCGGGGAGCTGTTTTTT
TRBJ2-7 TRBV16 - TRBD2 CASSRDGRLTYEQYF TGTGCCAGCAGCCGGGACGGGAGGTTGACCTACGAGCAGTACTTC
TRBJ1-2 TRBV30 - - CAWSLGSDYGYTF TGTGCCTGGAGTTTAGGGAGTGACTATGGCTACACCTTC
TRBJ2-5 TRBV12-3/TRBV12-4 - - CASGRDSSETQYF TGTGCCAGCGGACGGGACTCAAGTGAGACCCAGTACTTC
TRBJ2-5 TRBV4-3 - - CASGNGGPGETQYF TGCGCCAGCGGAAACGGGGGACCGGGGGAGACCCAGTACTTC
TRBJ1-1 TRBV19 - - CASSPYHTPQITEAFF TGTGCCAGTAGTCCATACCATACCCCGCAAATCACTGAAGCTTTCTTT
TRBJ2-7 TRBV6-5 - TRBD1 CASLGRGSYEQYF TGTGCCAGTCTGGGCAGGGGGTCCTACGAGCAGTACTTC
TRBJ1-2 TRBV30 - TRBD1 CAWSPGQEDGYTF TGTGCCTGGAGTCCGGGACAGGAGGATGGCTACACCTTC
TRBJ2-7 TRBV28 - - CASSFGQGSYEQYF TGTGCCAGCAGTTTTGGGCAGGGCTCCTACGAGCAGTACTTC
TRBJ1-5 TRBV6-5 once TRBD1 CASRQGNIPNQPQHF TGTGCCAGCAGACAGGGGAATATTCCCAATCAGCCCCAGCATTTT
TRBJ2-6 TRBV12-3/TRBV12-4 - TRBD1 CASSIKTGVVLTF TGTGCCAGCAGTATTAAGACAGGGGTAGTCCTGACTTTC
TRBJ2-5 TRBV30 - TRBD2 CAWSAPRLAGRHQETQYF TGTGCCTGGAGTGCCCCCCGGCTAGCGGGGAGGCACCAAGAGACCCAGTACTTC
TRBJ1-2 TRBV28 - - CASSLSVRRNYGYTF TGTGCCAGCAGTTTGTCCGTTCGCCGAAACTATGGCTACACCTTC
TRBJ1-1 TRBV7-9 - - CASSLALNFEAFF TGTGCCAGCAGCTTAGCCCTCAATTTTGAAGCTTTCTTT
TRBJ1-1 TRBV19 once - CASTTGGNTEAFF TGTGCCAGTACCACTGGGGGGAACACTGAAGCTTTCTTT
TRBJ2-3 TRBV6-4 - TRBD1 CASGPRGGAGDTQYF TGTGCCAGCGGCCCTCGAGGGGGCGCAGGAGATACGCAGTATTTT
TRBJ2-5 TRBV7-6 - - CASSSGVGRIRQTQYF TGTGCCAGCAGCTCAGGAGTAGGTCGAATTAGGCAGACCCAGTACTTC
TRBJ2-3 TRBV4-2 once - CASSQEGPLKLDTQYF TGTGCCAGCAGCCAAGAGGGACCCCTAAAATTAGATACGCAGTATTTT
TRBJ1-1 TRBV19 - TRBD1 CASSRGTATNTEAFF TGTGCCAGTAGTAGGGGGACAGCGACGAACACTGAAGCTTTCTTT
TRBJ2-3 TRBV3-1/TRBV3-2 - - CASSQEPGLSTDTQYF TGTGCCAGCAGCCAAGAACCGGGACTGAGCACAGATACGCAGTATTTT
TRBJ2-2 TRBV4-1 - - CASSQGRASRYVELFF TGCGCCAGCAGCCAAGGGAGGGCGTCGCGGTACGTGGAGCTGTTTTTT
TRBJ1-3 TRBV5-1 - - CASSDIQGGTGNTIYF TGCGCCAGCAGCGACATACAGGGAGGTACTGGAAACACCATATATTTT
TRBJ1-2 TRBV5-6 - - CASSKDFGYTF TGTGCCAGCAGCAAGGACTTCGGCTACACCTTC
TRBJ2-1 TRBV7-2 - TRBD2 CASSSGTSGRAGSNEQFF TGTGCCAGCAGCTCAGGGACTAGCGGGAGGGCCGGTTCGAATGAGCAGTTCTTC
TRBJ1-1 TRBV6-2/TRBV6-3 - - CASSFRTANTEAFF TGTGCCAGCAGTTTTCGGACTGCGAACACTGAAGCTTTCTTT
TRBJ2-1 TRBV19 - TRBD2 CASSSSPSGRARSSYNEQFF TGTGCCAGTAGTAGCTCCCCTAGCGGGAGGGCCCGGAGCTCCTACAATGAGCAGTTCTTC
TRBJ2-7 TRBV4-1 - - CASSQPLAAGYEQYF TGCGCCAGCAGCCAACCACTCGCGGCCGGGTACGAGCAGTACTTC
TRBJ1-4 TRBV7-9 - - CASSARGGEKLFF TGTGCCAGCAGCGCCAGGGGTGGAGAAAAACTGTTTTTT
TRBJ2-3 TRBV18 once TRBD2 CASSPPTSGRRTDTQYF TGTGCCAGCTCACCACCAACTAGCGGGAGGCGTACAGATACGCAGTATTTT
TRBJ1-1 TRBV10-3 few - CAISESSREAFF TGTGCCATCAGTGAGTCGTCCAGGGAAGCTTTCTTT
TRBJ2-7 TRBV4-2 - TRBD1 CASSRGRTGGYEQYF TGTGCCAGCAGCCGGGGGCGGACAGGGGGCTACGAGCAGTACTTC
TRBJ1-6 TRBV27 - TRBD1 CASSLENRGSPLHF TGTGCCAGCAGTTTAGAAAACAGGGGATCACCCCTCCACTTT
TRBJ2-7 TRBV6-5 - - CASSYSPSSPYYEQYF TGTGCCAGCAGTTACTCGCCCTCCTCACCCTACTACGAGCAGTACTTC
TRBJ2-5 TRBV14 - - CASSQIRWATQYF TGTGCCAGCAGCCAAATCCGGTGGGCGACCCAGTACTTC
TRBJ2-5 TRBV10-3 - - CATRQGRGEETQYF TGTGCCACCCGACAGGGGAGGGGGGAAGAGACCCAGTACTTC
TRBJ1-1 TRBV5-4 - TRBD1 CASSLLTGGEVAFF TGTGCCAGCAGCTTATTGACAGGGGGCGAGGTAGCTTTCTTT